This T cell receptor beta chain is from a study of long-term antiretroviral therapy in people with HIV. Whole-study results and caveats: Investigators report no available data on ART adherence, viral resistance or therapy changes.

In regard to this clone: Antigen unknown.

Researchers report immunoSEQ v3.0 was run at survey level. Generated by immunoSEQ multiplex PCR, the TCRdb table keeps only in-frame clones and is missing some. The table shows roughly 45,000 clones, with 84% occurring only once. HIV-positive participants all received treatment in the United States. CDR3 size: 18 residues. Germline-derived CDR1 and CDR2 are MDHEN and SYDVKM. The V gene end was trimmed by 7 bases and the J gene end by 0 bases; junction bases not matched to a gene: 9. The chain links TRBV28 to TRBJ2-1; 13 nucleotides agree with TRBD2. The receptor comes from a woman under 30 with HIV. The sample in question was unsorted PBMCs, obtained 0.8 years after starting antiretroviral therapy. The CDR3 region has the DNA TGTGCCAGCACTGAGACTAGCGGGAGGTTTGTCTCCTACAATGAGCAGTTCTTC. Protein product: CASTETSGRFVSYNEQFF.